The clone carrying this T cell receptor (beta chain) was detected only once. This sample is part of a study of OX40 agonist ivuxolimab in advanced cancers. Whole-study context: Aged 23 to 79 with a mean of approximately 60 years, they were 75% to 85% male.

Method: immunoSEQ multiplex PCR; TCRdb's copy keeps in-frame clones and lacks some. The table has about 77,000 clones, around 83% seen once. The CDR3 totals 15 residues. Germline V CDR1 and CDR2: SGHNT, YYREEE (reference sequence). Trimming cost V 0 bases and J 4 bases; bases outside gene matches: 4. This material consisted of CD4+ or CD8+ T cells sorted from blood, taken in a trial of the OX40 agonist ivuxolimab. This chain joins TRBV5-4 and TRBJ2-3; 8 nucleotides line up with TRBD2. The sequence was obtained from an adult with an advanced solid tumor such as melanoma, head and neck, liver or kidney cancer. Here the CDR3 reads CASSLAIGGADTQYF. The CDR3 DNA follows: TGTGCCAGCAGCTTGGCAATCGGGGGGGCAGATACGCAGTATTTT.